This T cell receptor (beta chain) appears in the sequencing data of a study of blood T cell repertoires in COVID-19. Whole-study context: The United States, Italy and Spain were the sources of the acute and convalescent COVID-19 samples. T cells, B-cell-depleted T cells, or PBMCs supplied cDNA or gDNA.

This CDR3 region has 17 residues. Trimming took 6 bases from V and 5 from J, leaving 23 bases between them. Germline V gene sequence: CDR1 SNHLY, CDR2 FYNNEI. This clone came up once. In the authors' methods: Reference gene primers were amplified, and this amplification served to estimate nucleated cell counts. Profiling relied on immunoSEQ multiplex PCR, and the TCRdb table lists in-frame clones only, not all of them. V, J and clone size were drawn from that table, and D and trimming were deduced from the DNA. The sample lists roughly 120,000 clones; roughly 85% were seen once. The chain combines TRBV2 with TRBJ2-1; D remains ambiguous. Sequenced material: peripheral blood. This clonotype was sampled from a human donor in a cohort sampled during active COVID-19. Written as DNA, the CDR3 is TGTGCCAGCAGGCTGAACGCGGCAGCAATAGCAAACAATGAGCAGTTCTTC. It translates to CASRLNAAAIANNEQFF.